Below, 31 T cell receptor beta chains from the same sample are listed, as sequenced in a study of control samples from healthy donors and cancer patients (TCRdb year 2020). Receptor libraries were prepared by the immunoSEQ multiplex PCR assay. Held by TCRdb, this immuneACCESS table contains in-frame sequences only and omits some clones. Under half of the omission traces to an unresolved V gene where checked; the cause of the rest is unknown. Counted in this sample were over 150,000 clones; over 95% of them appeared once. 1% of the sample belongs to the ten largest clones. The sample comprised blood. Receptors were obtained from a woman in her thirties in good health.

The rearrangement joins TRBV2 to TRBJ2-1; D not resolved. There are 15 residues in the CDR3. Trimming took off 4 bases at V and 3 bases at J, with 13 bases between the two ends. In germline, CDR1 is SNHLY, CDR2 FYNNEI. The CDR3 region has the DNA TGTGCCAGCAGTGGCAGTACCCGGGTCTACAATGAGCAGTTCTTC. Its protein product is CASSGSTRVYNEQFF.

As concerns this clone: Relative to the germline gene, one junction end is altered; a read error may explain this. The chain joins TRBV6-5 to TRBJ1-6; D uncertain. This CDR3 contains 14 residues. Germline values: CDR1 MNHEY, CDR2 SVGAGI. CDR3 nucleotides: TGTGCCAGCAGTGACTCCCGGTTCAATTCACCCCTCCACTTT. It codes for CASSDSRFNSPLHF.

The genes are TRBV29-1 and TRBJ2-1; TRBD2 matches 9 bases. CDR1 SQVTM and CDR2 ANQGSEA come from the germline V gene. V dropped 2 bases and J dropped 0; count of bases not matched to a gene: 2. The length of the CDR3 is 15 residues. CDR3 amino acids: CSVELRGGSYNEQFF. The CDR3 region has the DNA TGCAGCGTTGAACTGCGGGGGGGCTCCTACAATGAGCAGTTCTTC.

CDR3: CASSLDLIYNEQFF. CDR3 nucleotide sequence: TGCGCCAGCAGCTTGGATCTGATCTACAATGAGCAGTTCTTC. This chain uses TRBV5-1 with TRBJ2-1; no definite D call. The length of the CDR3 is 14 residues. Looked up from germline, CDR1 is SGHRS and CDR2 is YFSETQ. Trimming shortened V by 0 bases and J by 3 bases, and 7 bases separated the two germline ends.

The chain uses TRBV7-9 and TRBJ2-2, with D possibly TRBD1 on 6 matching bases. V was trimmed by 3 bases and J by 2 bases, leaving 13 bases between them. This CDR3 spans 16 amino acids. Germline lookup yields CDR1 SEHNR and CDR2 FQNEAQ (reference sequence). The CDR3 here is CASSFGVQGNTGELFF. CDR3 in DNA: TGTGCCAGCAGCTTTGGAGTACAGGGTAACACCGGGGAGCTGTTTTTT.

J is TRBJ2-3 and V is TRBV30; TRBD1 is a possible D gene (5 bases). V was shortened by 2 bases and J by 5 bases, with 11 bases between the two germline ends. CDR3 length: 13 amino acids. The germline CDR1 and CDR2 sequences are GTSNPN and SVGIG (reference sequence). This CDR3 is CAWSQFQGDTQYF. CDR3 sequence (DNA): TGTGCCTGGAGTCAGTTCCAGGGAGATACGCAGTATTTT.

The rearrangement links TRBV7-2 to TRBJ1-5; weak D call: TRBD1 (6 bases). Germline values: CDR1 SGHTA, CDR2 FQGNSA. The CDR3 extends over 16 amino acids. The ends were cut back, 1 base at V and 0 bases at J, with 10 bases in the middle. CDR3 loop: CASSLVSGVSNQPQHF. Here the CDR3 DNA reads TGTGCCAGCAGCTTAGTATCAGGGGTTAGCAATCAGCCCCAGCATTTT.

This chain connects TRBV11-3 to TRBJ2-1; 15 nucleotides align to TRBD2. The CDR3 consists of 15 residues. Germline CDR1 and CDR2: SGHNT and YENEEA. V shed 5 bases, J shed 7 bases, and the junction held 3 bases outside the gene matches. The CDR3 sequence is CASSPGLAGGNEQFF. The CDR3 coding sequence is TGTGCCAGCAGCCCGGGACTAGCGGGGGGAAATGAGCAGTTCTTC.

This chain uses TRBV5-5 with TRBJ1-5, with a possible D match to TRBD1 (6 bases). Germline-derived CDR1 and CDR2 are SGHKS and YYEKEE (reference sequence). The CDR3 is made up of 15 amino acids. The V and J ends lost 2 bases and 5 bases respectively, with 14 bases between them. For the CDR3, the DNA is TGTGCCAGCAGCTTCACAGGGAATCCAGATCAGCCCCAGCATTTT. This gives the protein CASSFTGNPDQPQHF.

The CDR3 DNA sequence: TGTGCCAGCTCCTATGACAGGGGTGGGGAGACCCAGTACTTC. It encodes CASSYDRGGETQYF. The V gene is TRBV2, the J gene TRBJ2-5; 8 nucleotides agree with TRBD1. This CDR3 contains 14 residues. Germline V CDR1 and CDR2: SNHLY, FYNNEI. V shed 8 bases and J 5 bases; nucleotides not matched to a gene: 10.

The rearrangement uses TRBV18 and TRBJ1-6; D gene unclear. This CDR3 has 15 residues. Trimming shortened V by 1 base and J by 7 bases, and 11 bases separated the two germline ends. The V gene's germline CDR1 is KGHSH and CDR2 LQKENI. In DNA form, the CDR3 reads TGTGCCAGCTCACCACAGGCGTCACTCAATTCACCCCTCCACTTT. It encodes CASSPQASLNSPLHF.

The rearrangement uses TRBV19 and TRBJ1-2; no clear D gene. The CDR3 contains 17 residues. Trimming took 8 bases from V and 5 from J, leaving 27 bases between them. Germline values: CDR1 LNHDA, CDR2 SQIVND (reference sequence). The CDR3 DNA follows: TGTGCCAGTTACGGCGTGCGGGCAGCAGTTTTCCCATATGGCTACACCTTC. Amino acids: CASYGVRAAVFPYGYTF.

On this clone itself: A read error may produce the germline difference seen at one junction end. V gene TRBV7-7 combines with J gene TRBJ2-7; a weak D match, TRBD1 (5 bases). Germline assignment: CDR1 SSHAT and CDR2 FNYEAQ (reference sequence). There are 16 residues in the CDR3. The CDR3 protein is CASSPRPQGRINEQYF. The DNA of the CDR3 is TGTGCTAGCAGCCCCCGGCCCCAGGGAAGGATCAACGAGCAGTACTTC.

This chain uses TRBV30 with TRBJ2-3; D is uncertain. The V and J ends lost 4 bases and 2 bases respectively, with 7 bases between them. The CDR3 is made up of 12 amino acids. CDR1 is GTSNPN and CDR2 is SVGIG in the germline V gene (reference sequence). The CDR3 bases are TGTGCCTGGACCAACCTCACAGATACGCAGTATTTT. Translating gives CAWTNLTDTQYF.

The chain employs TRBV7-6 and TRBJ2-5, with 9 bases aligning to TRBD2. The ends lost 1 base at V and 7 bases at J; junction bases unmatched: 10. This CDR3 is built from 16 residues. CDR1 and CDR2 from the germline V gene are SGHVS and FNYEAQ. CDR3 nucleotide sequence: TGTGCCAGCAGCTTAGGGTCGGTGACTAGCGGAACGACCCAGTACTTC. It is translated as CASSLGSVTSGTTQYF.

This sequence joins TRBV27 and TRBJ2-1; TRBD2 matches 14 bases. Germline trimming cut 2 bases from V and 9 bases from J; bases unmatched to any gene: 3. The CDR3 spans 15 residues. CDR1 and CDR2 from the germline V gene are MNHEY and SMNVEV (reference sequence). This CDR3 reads CASSLPTSGRGEQFF. The CDR3 DNA is TGTGCCAGCAGTTTACCGACTAGCGGGAGGGGTGAGCAGTTCTTC.

DNA of the CDR3: TGTGCCAGCAGCGCCCCCGGACGGGAATATAGCAATCAGCCCCAGCATTTT. Its translation is CASSAPGREYSNQPQHF. This sequence joins TRBV7-8 and TRBJ1-5; D is undetermined. Germline CDR1 reads SGHVS; CDR2 reads FQNEAQ. CDR3 length: 17 residues. V lost 5 bases to trimming and J lost 0 bases, with 17 bases between them.

The chain links TRBV4-1 to TRBJ2-5, with 9 bases matching TRBD2. V dropped 0 bases and J dropped 2; count of bases not matched to a gene: 13. The CDR3 has 19 amino acids. Germline V lookup: CDR1 MGHRA, CDR2 YSYEKL. The CDR3 nucleotides are TGCGCCAGCAGCCAAGATGAAATAGCGGGGGCCAGGGATCAAGAGACCCAGTACTTC. This sequence encodes CASSQDEIAGARDQETQYF.

The rearrangement joins TRBV9 to TRBJ1-2; a weak D match, TRBD1 (6 bases). CDR1 and CDR2 (germline): SGDLS, YYNGEE. The CDR3 has 17 amino acids. The V and J ends lost 4 bases and 0 bases respectively, with 19 bases between them. The CDR3 protein is CASSTFRDIIANYGYTF. Written as DNA, the CDR3 is TGTGCCAGCAGCACCTTCCGGGACATCATAGCTAACTATGGCTACACCTTC.

This rearrangement joins TRBV2 to TRBJ2-2; no firm D call. The CDR3 is 15 residues long. Trimming removed 2 bases at V and 13 bases at J, with 20 bases between. The V gene's germline CDR1 is SNHLY and CDR2 FYNNEI. The CDR3 sequence is CASSEKVIVPVRLFF. For the CDR3, the DNA is TGTGCCAGCAGTGAAAAGGTGATCGTGCCCGTTCGGCTGTTTTTT.

The chain couples TRBV5-1 to TRBJ2-7, with D tentatively TRBD1 (6 bases). The CDR3 contains 14 residues. V lost 3 bases and J 4 bases, leaving 14 bases between the germline ends. From germline, CDR1 is SGHRS and CDR2 YFSETQ. The CDR3 loop is CASSSADRLYEQYF. DNA of the CDR3: TGCGCCAGCAGCTCCGCCGACAGGCTATACGAGCAGTACTTC.

The chain links TRBV2 to TRBJ2-1; D is perhaps TRBD2 (6 bases). The CDR3 length is 11 residues. V shed 8 bases and J shed 15 bases, with 17 bases lying between them. Germline-derived CDR1 and CDR2 are SNHLY and FYNNEI. The DNA of the CDR3 is TGTGCCAGCGAGAGTCCAGGGACTCGGTTCTTC. It is translated as CASESPGTRFF.

This rearrangement joins TRBV2 to TRBJ1-6; D not certain. The CDR3 length is 18 residues. Germline CDR1 SNHLY, CDR2 FYNNEI. Trimming removed 3 bases at V and 0 bases at J, with 15 bases between. CDR3 in DNA: TGTGCCAGCAGTGACGTCGGCTCATGGAGCTCCTATAATTCACCCCTCCACTTT. This encodes CASSDVGSWSSYNSPLHF.

This sequence joins TRBV19 and TRBJ1-6, with 8 bases that match TRBD1. Losses at the gene ends were 5 bases for V and 8 bases for J; bases not matched to a gene: 5. The CDR3 sequence is 14 residues long. Germline-derived CDR1 and CDR2 are LNHDA and SQIVND (reference sequence). This chain's CDR3 is CASSRAGGDSPLHF. CDR3 coding DNA: TGTGCCAGTAGTCGGGCAGGGGGCGATTCACCCCTCCACTTT.

The chain couples TRBV6-1 to TRBJ2-1, with TRBD2 matching over 11 bases. Germline V gives CDR1 MNHNS, CDR2 SASEGT. The V segment lost 5 bases and the J segment 6 bases; nucleotides outside the gene matches: 6. The CDR3 loop spans 15 amino acids. The CDR3 DNA follows: TGTGCCAGCAGTTCGGGACTAGCGGACGTCAATGAGCAGTTCTTC. It translates to CASSSGLADVNEQFF.

V and J are TRBV4-2 and TRBJ2-7; D possibly corresponds to TRBD2 (5 bases). Trimming shortened V by 0 bases and J by 3 bases, and 12 bases separated the two germline ends. CDR3 length: 15 residues. Germline CDR1 LGHNA, CDR2 YNFKEQ. The CDR3 DNA follows: TGTGCCAGCAGCCAAGATCGGTCGGACTTCTACGAGCAGTACTTC. This encodes CASSQDRSDFYEQYF.

The rearrangement joins TRBV10-3 to TRBJ1-2, with no clear D. Per germline, CDR1 ENHRY and CDR2 SYGVKD. The CDR3 contains 12 residues. Deletions cut 2 bases from V and 6 bases from J, with 7 bases between. The CDR3 bases are TGTGCCATCAGTGAGCCCGGACATGGCTACACCTTC. Translating it yields CAISEPGHGYTF.

The chain carries TRBV28 and TRBJ1-2, with 7 nucleotides matching TRBD1. From germline, CDR1 is MDHEN and CDR2 SYDVKM. The V segment lost 7 bases and the J segment 4 bases; nucleotides outside the gene matches: 6. The CDR3 is 13 residues long. The CDR3 DNA follows: TGTGCCAGCATGAGGGGGCAAGGCTATGGCTACACCTTC. It codes for CASMRGQGYGYTF.

The rearrangement joins TRBV7-8 to TRBJ1-1; the match to TRBD1 covers 9 bases. V trimming: 0 bases; J trimming: 2 bases; junction bases outside the gene matches: 4. The CDR3 extends over 16 amino acids. The germline gives CDR1 SGHVS, CDR2 FQNEAQ. DNA for the CDR3: TGTGCCAGCAGCTTAGCCTGGACAGGGGTTAACACTGAAGCTTTCTTT. Protein sequence: CASSLAWTGVNTEAFF.

The rearrangement uses TRBV6-6 and TRBJ1-1, with 10 bases matching TRBD1. The CDR3 has 16 residues. From germline, CDR1 is MNHNY and CDR2 SVGAGI (reference sequence). V lost 6 bases, J lost 5 bases, and 12 bases stayed unmatched. The CDR3: CASRNHQGQGWTEAFF. The CDR3 DNA is TGTGCCAGCAGGAATCACCAGGGACAGGGGTGGACTGAAGCTTTCTTT.

This sequence joins TRBV7-9 and TRBJ2-1; maybe TRBD2 (6 bases). CDR1 is SEHNR, CDR2 FQNEAQ, per germline (reference sequence). V was clipped by 5 bases and J by 0 bases, with 14 bases between them. This CDR3 is 16 amino acids long. CDR3 nucleotides: TGTGCCAGCAGCATGGGACTGGGGAGCTCCTACAATGAGCAGTTCTTC. The encoded protein is CASSMGLGSSYNEQFF.